This T cell receptor beta chain was documented in a study of early T cells in non-severe SARS-CoV-2 infection. Study in general: The sequenced material was bulk RNA from unsorted whole blood, and its chains were unpaired.

Unique molecular identifiers (one per individual cDNA molecule) were attached. In TCRdb, the 5' RACE reads were re-called with MiXCR into one record per CDR3 protein. The data hold about 49,000 distinct CDR3 sequences, with about 12% observed a single time. Germline CDR1 is MNHEY and CDR2 is SVGEGT. The CDR3 is made up of 11 amino acids. Note on this clonotype: A read error may account for a junction end that differs from germline.

The chain has TRBV6-2 or TRBV6-3 and TRBJ2-7; possibly TRBD1 or TRBD2 for D (5 bases each). The material sequenced was whole blood. The sequence derives from an adult who was a healthcare worker with PCR-confirmed SARS-CoV-2 infection or an uninfected control (not recorded which). This CDR3 reads CASTDRGERYF. The CDR3 nucleotides read TGTGCCAGCACTGACCGAGGGGAGCGGTACTTC.